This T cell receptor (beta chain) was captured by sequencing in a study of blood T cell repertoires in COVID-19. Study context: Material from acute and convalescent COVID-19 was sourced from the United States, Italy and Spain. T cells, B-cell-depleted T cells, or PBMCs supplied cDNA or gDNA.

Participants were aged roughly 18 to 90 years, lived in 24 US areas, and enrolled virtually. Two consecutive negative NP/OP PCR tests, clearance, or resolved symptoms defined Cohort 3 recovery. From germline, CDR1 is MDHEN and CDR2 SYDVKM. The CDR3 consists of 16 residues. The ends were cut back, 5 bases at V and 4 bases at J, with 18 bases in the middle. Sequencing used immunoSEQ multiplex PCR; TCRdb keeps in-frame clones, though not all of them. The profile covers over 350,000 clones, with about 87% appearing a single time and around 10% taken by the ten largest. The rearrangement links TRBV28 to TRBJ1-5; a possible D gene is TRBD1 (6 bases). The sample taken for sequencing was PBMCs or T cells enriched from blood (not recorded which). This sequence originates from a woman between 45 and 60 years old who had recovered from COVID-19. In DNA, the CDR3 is TGTGCCAGCAGTCCGTCGGGACACCGGGGAAATCAGCCCCAGCATTTT. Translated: CASSPSGHRGNQPQHF.